Listed below are T cell receptor beta chains from one sample, sequenced in a study of blood T cells in healthy people across ages. MiXCR, applied by TCRdb to the 5' RACE reads, yields one record per CDR3 protein. The sample includes some 1.5 million distinct CDR3 sequences, about 30% of them seen just once. The sequencing sample was made of blood. These TCRs come from a woman aged 25-40 years in good health. CDR3s include the opening cysteine and the closing phenylalanine or tryptophan. D genes are given only for firm matches. The size of a clone is reported for some rows only, either as once, few or many, or as a class for expanded clones.

TRBD1,TRBV7-9,TRBJ2-7,many,TGTGCCAGCAGCCCAGGACAGGGTGTCGACGAGCAGTACTTC,CASSPGQGVDEQYF
NA,TRBV7-2,TRBJ1-5,NA,TGTGCCAGCAGCTCGGGGATTTCTAATCGGCCCCAGCATTTT,CASSSGISNRPQHF
TRBD1,TRBV4-3,TRBJ2-3,NA,TGCGCCAGCAGCCTGGAGACAGGGGCCGCAGCTCAGGGCACAGATACGCAGTATTTT,CASSLETGAAAQGTDTQYF
TRBD2,TRBV7-2,TRBJ2-7,many,TGTGCCAGCAGGTCCTCCGGTAGGAGCGGGACCATCTACGAGCAGTACTTC,CASRSSGRSGTIYEQYF
NA,TRBV20-1,TRBJ1-2,NA,TGCAGTGCTAGGAACCGCGGCACGGGCCATGGCTACACCTTC,CSARNRGTGHGYTF
TRBD1,TRBV9,TRBJ1-5,NA,TGTGCCAGCAGCGGAGAAGGGGGCCAGGGGCCCCAGCATTTT,CASSGEGGQGPQHF
NA,TRBV20-1,TRBJ2-1,many,TGCAGTGCTCGAGGGAGATCCTACAATGAGCAGTTCTTC,CSARGRSYNEQFF
NA,TRBV29-1,TRBJ1-2,few,TGCAGCGTTCAGACATTTAGGGATGGCTACACCTTC,CSVQTFRDGYTF
NA,TRBV6-4,TRBJ1-1,NA,TGTGCCAGCAGTCCGGACGGTGAAGCTTTCTTT,CASSPDGEAFF
NA,TRBV12-3/TRBV12-4,TRBJ2-1,NA,TGTGCCAGCGGTTTCCCTACGGACAATGAGCAGTTCTTC,CASGFPTDNEQFF
TRBD2,TRBV4-3,TRBJ2-7,NA,TGCGCCAGCGGCCAAGTCCCGGGGGGCGAGCAGTACTTC,CASGQVPGGEQYF
NA,TRBV5-6,TRBJ2-7,few,TGTGCCAGCAGCTTGGCCGGTTACGGCAATGAGCAGTACTTC,CASSLAGYGNEQYF
TRBD1,TRBV7-6,TRBJ1-4,NA,TGTGCCAGCAGCTCGGGACAGACCGTCGAAAAACTGTTTTTT,CASSSGQTVEKLFF
NA,TRBV7-2,TRBJ2-7,many,TGTGCCAGCAGCTTAGCCGCAGGAACAAGCTCCTACGAGCAGTACTTC,CASSLAAGTSSYEQYF
NA,TRBV28,TRBJ2-7,NA,TGTGCCAGCAGTTTAGAAAGGGGATTGGGCCACGAGCAGTACTTC,CASSLERGLGHEQYF
NA,TRBV7-2,TRBJ2-3,many,TGTGCCAGCAGCTTATATAACCGGCCGACTAGCACAGATACGCAGTATTTT,CASSLYNRPTSTDTQYF
NA,TRBV2,TRBJ1-1,NA,TGTGCCAGCCTAAAGGATGGGGTGGAAGCTTTCTTT,CASLKDGVEAFF
NA,TRBV7-2,TRBJ1-3,NA,TGTGCCAGCAGCCAGTCGGCCAGGGCAGGAAACACCATATATTTT,CASSQSARAGNTIYF
NA,TRBV5-1,TRBJ2-1,NA,TGCGCCAGCAGCTTGTCTTTCGACAATGAGCAGTTCTTC,CASSLSFDNEQFF
TRBD2,TRBV12-5,TRBJ2-1,few,TGTGCTAGTGGCCCGGGACTAGCGAACTACAATGAGCAGTTCTTC,CASGPGLANYNEQFF
TRBD2,TRBV5-1,TRBJ2-5,NA,TGCGCCAGCAGCGGCGGGACTAGCGGGAGTCTAGAGACCCAGTACTTC,CASSGGTSGSLETQYF
TRBD1,TRBV5-1,TRBJ2-7,few,TGCGCCAGCAGCCCCTTGGACAGGCCTGAGCAGTACTTC,CASSPLDRPEQYF
TRBD1,TRBV7-9,TRBJ2-6,NA,TGTGCCAGCAGCGGACAGGGGTTCCTGGGGGCCAACGTCCTGACTTTC,CASSGQGFLGANVLTF
NA,TRBV28,TRBJ2-7,many,TGTGCCAGCAGGGGGCTTCGGGAGCAGTACTTC,CASRGLREQYF
NA,TRBV6-6,TRBJ2-7,few,TGTGCCAGCAGTACAAGGACCAAAGACGAGCAGTACTTC,CASSTRTKDEQYF
NA,TRBV7-9,TRBJ1-1,NA,TGTGCCACGGATGACTGGGGGGACACTGAAGCTTTCTTT,CATDDWGDTEAFF
NA,TRBV5-1,TRBJ1-5,few,TGCGCCAGCAGCTTGGGTTCAGGGCAGAGCAATCAGCCCCAGCATTTT,CASSLGSGQSNQPQHF
NA,TRBV4-3,TRBJ2-7,NA,TGCGTCAGCAGCCAAGATAGGGAGAGCGGGTACGAGCAGTACTTC,CVSSQDRESGYEQYF
NA,TRBV12-3/TRBV12-4,TRBJ2-3,NA,TGTGCCAGCAGTTTAGCGGGAGTGTACGCAGATGTGCAGTATTTT,CASSLAGVYADVQYF
TRBD2,TRBV5-6,TRBJ2-3,NA,TGTGCCAGCAGCTTGATTAGCGGGGGAAACACAGATACGCAGTATTTT,CASSLISGGNTDTQYF
TRBD2,TRBV20-1,TRBJ2-1,NA,TGCAGTGCTAGAGAAGGGACTAGCGGGAGGGGCTTCGCTCGGGGGCAGTTCTTC,CSAREGTSGRGFARGQFF
NA,TRBV15,TRBJ1-1,NA,TGTGCCACCGGCAGGGCCCGGGGGGGCACTGAAGCTTTCTTT,CATGRARGGTEAFF
NA,TRBV4-3,TRBJ2-3,NA,TGCGCCAGCAGCCAAGAACACCAGCCCGGGTCGGCTAGCCCAGATACGCAGTATTTT,CASSQEHQPGSASPDTQYF
TRBD2,TRBV9,TRBJ2-2,NA,TGTGCCAGCAGCGTAGGGCGGGACTATCCTCCAACTAACACCGGGGAGCTGTTTTTT,CASSVGRDYPPTNTGELFF
NA,TRBV9,TRBJ2-2,NA,TGTGCCAGCAAGGCGACTTCGAGCACCGGGGAGCTGTTTTTT,CASKATSSTGELFF
NA,TRBV29-1,TRBJ2-4,few,TGCAGCTTCGGGACACCGGTAGAGCAGTACTTC,CSFGTPVEQYF
NA,TRBV28,TRBJ1-5,few,TGTGCCAGCAGTCGAATACAGGTTGGGGCCCAGCATTTT,CASSRIQVGAQHF
TRBD1,TRBV7-9,TRBJ2-6,once,TGTGCCCGCAGCTTATACAGGGGATCCTCTGGGGCCAACGTCCTGACTTTC,CARSLYRGSSGANVLTF
NA,TRBV5-5,TRBJ1-5,few,TGTGCCAGCAGCTTGGGCGAGAGGGTTGGTAATCAGCCCCAGCATTTT,CASSLGERVGNQPQHF